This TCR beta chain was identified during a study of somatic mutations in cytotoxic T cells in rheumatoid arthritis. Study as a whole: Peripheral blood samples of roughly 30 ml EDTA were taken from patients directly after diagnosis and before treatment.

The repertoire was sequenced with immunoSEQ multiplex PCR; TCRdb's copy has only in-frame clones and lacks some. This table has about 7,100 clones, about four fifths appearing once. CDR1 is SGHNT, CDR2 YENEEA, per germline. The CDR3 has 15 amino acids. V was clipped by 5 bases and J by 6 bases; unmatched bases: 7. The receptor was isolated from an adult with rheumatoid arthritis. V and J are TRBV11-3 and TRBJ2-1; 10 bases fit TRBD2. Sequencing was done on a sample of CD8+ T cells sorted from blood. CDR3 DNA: TGTGCCAGCAGCCCCCAGCGGGGGGGTTCCAATGAGCAGTTCTTC. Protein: CASSPQRGGSNEQFF.